This T cell receptor (beta chain) was captured in a study of molecular identifiers for immune sequencing clone quantification. About this clonotype itself: Its target is unknown.

V was pared by 4 bases and J by 3 bases, with 10 bases between. The CDR3 is 13 residues long. Germline CDR1 is SGHRS and CDR2 is YFSETQ. Each CDR3 protein gets one entry after TCRdb re-called the PCR reads with MiXCR. The sample records around 470,000 distinct CDR3 sequences, about a quarter being singletons. Findings and limits, study-wide: Jurkat TCR RNA from one cell was spiked into some 1 million naive cells, and it was reportedly detectable there. For effector cells, clones above 20 RNA copies held over 98% of molecules; for naive cells, under 1%.

The sample taken for sequencing was naive CD8+ T cells from blood, with Jurkat cell RNA spiked in. The subset denotes: FACS-sorted CD8+CD4-CCR7+CD45RA+ naive T cells. The chain couples TRBV5-1 to TRBJ1-2; D may be TRBD1 (5 bases). The TCR originated in a human donor in good health. Some libraries in this study had Jurkat cell RNA spiked in. DNA of the CDR3: TGCGCCAGCAGCCTGGACAACCACTATGGCTACACCTTC. As protein: CASSLDNHYGYTF.